This TCR beta chain originates from a study of blood T cell repertoires in COVID-19. Only in-frame clones appear in the TCRdb table, and some are missing; sequencing was by immunoSEQ multiplex PCR. The profile shows approximately 260,000 clones, around 81% of them singletons. The study recruited people aged about 18 to 89 years across some 23 US areas. Clinical histories supplied by participants themselves formed the basis of cohort assignment. Between the trimmed V and J ends, which lost 4 bases and 5 bases, there was a span of 16 bases. The germline gives CDR1 SGDLS, CDR2 YYNGEE. This CDR3 is built from 16 residues.

The V and J genes are TRBV9 and TRBJ1-6; D is uncertain. Source material: PBMCs or T cells enriched from blood (not recorded which). This clonotype was sampled from a man aged 50-59 years who had recovered from COVID-19. The CDR3 DNA follows: TGTGCCAGCAGCCCCCGATCTAATAAAAATAATTCACCCCTCCACTTT. It encodes CASSPRSNKNNSPLHF.